The next 19 T cell receptor beta chains were all read from a single sample in a study of regulatory T cells in long-lasting Graves disease. Construction of TCR beta libraries relied on iRepertoire HTBI primers and on Arm-PCR targeting CDR3 regions. From the multiplex PCR reads, TCRdb called clonotypes with MiXCR, one entry per CDR3 protein. The data show about 340,000 distinct CDR3 sequences, 20% seen once. Time point: persistent/refractory GD, antithyroid drugs over 5 years with positive TRAb. There was RNA extracted from PBMCs, and the TCR library was made from it. Material: peripheral blood mononuclear cells (PBMCs), obtained when the disease was refractory, from a patient treated with antithyroid drugs. These receptors all come from a female donor with Graves disease.

As concerns this clonotype: This may stem from a read error, because a much larger clone lies one nucleotide away. The rearrangement links TRBV20-1 to TRBJ2-2; D remains ambiguous. V gave up 6 bases and J gave up 4 bases, with 15 bases separating them. Germline CDR1 is DFQATT and CDR2 is SNEGSKA (reference sequence). The length of the CDR3 is 14 residues. The CDR3 sequence: CSASPGRGTGELFF. CDR3 bases: TGCAGTGCCTCCCCGGGCCGTGGCACCGGGGAGCTGTTTTTT.

This clonotype occurred a few times. J is TRBJ2-7 and V is TRBV20-1; no firm D call. This CDR3 comprises 14 residues. With 3 bases removed from V and 4 bases from J, the gap between germline ends came to 16 bases. The germline V gene encodes CDR1 DFQATT and CDR2 SNEGSKA (reference sequence). CDR3: CSASPGPFIYEQYF. DNA for the CDR3: TGCAGTGCTAGCCCGGGTCCGTTTATTTACGAGCAGTACTTC.

This clonotype was detected ten times or more. V usage is TRBV24-1 and J usage is TRBJ2-7; D perhaps matches TRBD1 (5 bases). V shed 3 bases and J shed 4 bases, with 12 bases lying between them. Per the germline V gene, CDR1 is KGHDR and CDR2 is SFDVKD. The CDR3 is 14 amino acids. CDR3 protein: CATSDTARDYEQYF. CDR3 DNA: TGTGCCACCAGTGATACCGCCAGGGATTACGAGCAGTACTTC.

This clonotype came up many times. The chain is built from TRBV2 and TRBJ2-4; the match to TRBD2 covers 8 bases. CDR1 is SNHLY, CDR2 FYNNEI, per germline. The ends lost 7 bases at V and 8 bases at J; junction bases unmatched: 7. This CDR3 comprises 13 residues. As DNA, the CDR3 is TGTGCCAGCAAGAGCGGGGGCGGGGACATTCAGTACTTC. Translated, it gives CASKSGGGDIQYF.

The V call is TRBV7-9, the J call TRBJ1-1, with TRBD1 identical over 12 bases. The CDR3 sequence is 20 residues long. Losses at the gene ends were 5 bases for V and 4 bases for J; bases not matched to a gene: 20. Germline CDR1 is SEHNR and CDR2 is FQNEAQ (reference sequence). The CDR3 sequence: CASSTLGHAGQGAQGTEAFF. The CDR3 region has the DNA TGTGCCAGCAGCACCCTAGGGCATGCGGGACAGGGGGCGCAGGGCACTGAAGCTTTCTTT.

This clonotype was seen repeatedly, ten times or more. V is TRBV7-2 and J is TRBJ2-5, with TRBD1 as a possible D gene (7 bases). This CDR3 comprises 13 residues. The ends were cut back, 8 bases at V and 3 bases at J, with 13 bases in the middle. Germline lookup yields CDR1 SGHTA and CDR2 FQGNSA. The CDR3 DNA follows: TGTGCCAGCGCAGGGGGGCGGGAAGAGACCCAGTACTTC. The encoded protein is CASAGGREETQYF.

This clonotype occurred many times. The V and J genes are TRBV20-1 and TRBJ2-7; 10 positions agree with TRBD2. The germline CDR1 and CDR2 sequences are DFQATT and SNEGSKA (reference sequence). CDR3 length: 15 amino acids. V dropped 3 bases and J dropped 4; count of bases not matched to a gene: 9. CDR3 in amino acids: CSASRAGGPAYEQYF. CDR3 sequence (DNA): TGCAGTGCTAGTCGAGCGGGAGGGCCGGCTTACGAGCAGTACTTC.

V is TRBV28 and J is TRBJ2-1; no firm D call. Between the trimmed V and J ends, which lost 3 bases and 2 bases, there was a span of 11 bases. The CDR3 spans 15 residues. Per the germline V gene, CDR1 is MDHEN and CDR2 is SYDVKM. CDR3 loop: CASSFTSFPYNEQFF. Written as DNA, the CDR3 is TGTGCCAGCAGTTTTACGTCGTTCCCCTACAATGAGCAGTTCTTC.

This sequence joins TRBV20-1 and TRBJ2-2, with no clear D. Per the germline V gene, CDR1 is DFQATT and CDR2 is SNEGSKA (reference sequence). V dropped 2 bases and J dropped 1 base, with 8 bases sitting between them. The CDR3 is made up of 14 amino acids. This CDR3 is CSARPTVNTGELFF. For the CDR3, the DNA is TGCAGTGCTAGACCTACAGTGAACACCGGGGAGCTGTTTTTT.

This chain links TRBV6-1 with TRBJ2-7, with D maybe TRBD1 (6 bases). Germline CDR1 is MNHNS and CDR2 is SASEGT. There are 11 residues in the CDR3. V gave up 6 bases and J gave up 7 bases, with 10 bases separating them. The CDR3 is CASSPDREQYF. The CDR3 DNA sequence: TGTGCCAGCAGCCCCGACAGGGAGCAGTACTTC.

This clonotype was counted at least ten times. This chain links TRBV5-5 with TRBJ2-5; D may be TRBD1 (5 bases). The CDR3 spans 15 residues. The germline gives CDR1 SGHKS, CDR2 YYEKEE (reference sequence). Trimming took off 0 bases at V and 6 bases at J, with 15 bases between the two ends. The CDR3, as DNA: TGTGCCAGCAGCTTGGGCATTAGGGGTGGCAAGACCCAGTACTTC. Translating it yields CASSLGIRGGKTQYF.

This clonotype turned up a few times. J is TRBJ1-1 and V is TRBV20-1, with D unclear. The CDR3 length is 15 residues. Germline V gene lookup returns CDR1 DFQATT and CDR2 SNEGSKA (reference sequence). V dropped 3 bases and J dropped 1 base, with 15 bases sitting between them. The CDR3 protein is CSARYSGGWNTEAFF. The CDR3 region has the DNA TGCAGTGCTAGGTACAGCGGCGGATGGAACACTGAAGCTTTCTTT.

This clonotype was picked up many times. This rearrangement joins TRBV11-2 to TRBJ2-7; TRBD1 is a possible D gene (5 bases). Germline V lookup: CDR1 SGHAT, CDR2 FQNNGV. This CDR3 has 14 residues. V was pared by 4 bases and J by 1 base, with 11 bases between. CDR3 DNA sequence: TGTGCCAGCAGCTCCAGGGTGAGGTCCTACGAGCAGTACTTC. It yields the protein CASSSRVRSYEQYF.

This clonotype was observed many times. This chain's CDR3 is CAIRPIAGDTEAFF. The CDR3 DNA reads as TGTGCCATCAGGCCCATAGCTGGGGACACTGAAGCTTTCTTT. The V and J genes are TRBV10-3 and TRBJ1-1; D uncertain. This CDR3 region has 14 residues. Trimming took off 6 bases at V and 3 bases at J, with 14 bases between the two ends. CDR1 ENHRY and CDR2 SYGVKD come from the germline V gene.

Regarding this clonotype: A clone one base away is much larger, so this may be a read error. The chain joins TRBV7-2 to TRBJ2-7, with D perhaps matching TRBD1 (6 bases). Per the germline V gene, CDR1 is SGHTA and CDR2 is FQGNSA. The length of the CDR3 is 17 residues. CDR3 in amino acids: CPSSFGTTTLPSYEQYF. The CDR3 nucleotides are TGTCCCAGCAGCTTCGGGACAACAACATTACCATCCTACGAGCAGTACTTC. Looking up the rest from reference TRBV7-2 and TRBJ2-7 gives the full variable domain: GAGVSQSPSNKVTEKGKDVELRCDPISGHTALYWYRQSLGQGLEFLIYFQGNSAPDKSGLPSDRFSAERTGGSVSTLTIQRTQQEDSAVYLCPSSFGTTTLPSYEQYFGPGTRLTVT.

This clonotype turned up a few times. V usage is TRBV6-1 and J usage is TRBJ2-5; weak D call: TRBD2 (5 bases). The V end lost 9 bases, the J end lost 7 bases, and 15 bases lay between the germline ends. Germline V gene data show CDR1 as MNHNS and CDR2 as SASEGT. The CDR3 runs 12 residues. The CDR3: CASSDYPGTQYF. The CDR3 nucleotides read TGTGCCAGTTCCGACTATCCCGGGACCCAGTACTTC.

Ten or more counts support this clonotype. This chain connects TRBV2 to TRBJ1-1, with D uncertain. The V gene's germline CDR1 is SNHLY and CDR2 FYNNEI. The CDR3 spans 14 residues. V was shortened by 2 bases and J by 0 bases, with 7 bases between the two germline ends. CDR3 DNA sequence: TGTGCCAGCAGTGAATCGCCGGTGAACACTGAAGCTTTCTTT. Translating it yields CASSESPVNTEAFF.

The CDR3 protein is CASSPDRGQFQPQHF. CDR3 nucleotides: TGTGCCAGCTCACCGGACAGGGGTCAATTTCAGCCCCAGCATTTT. This chain uses TRBV18 with TRBJ1-5; 9 nucleotides match TRBD1. The length of the CDR3 is 15 residues. The ends lost 3 bases at V and 6 bases at J; junction bases unmatched: 6. Germline V lookup: CDR1 KGHSH, CDR2 LQKENI.

The table lists this clonotype with many counts. The chain couples TRBV28 to TRBJ2-5; the D gene is possibly TRBD2 (6 bases). The germline V and J ends were trimmed by 5 bases and 4 bases, with 20 bases remaining between them. The CDR3 is 16 amino acids. From germline, CDR1 is MDHEN and CDR2 SYDVKM. The CDR3 sequence is CASSLHRDLGGETQYF. For the CDR3, the DNA is TGTGCCAGCAGTCTTCACCGGGACCTGGGGGGAGAGACCCAGTACTTC.